The 10 T cell receptor beta chains presented below share a single source sample, sequenced in a study of OX40 agonist ivuxolimab in advanced cancers. TCRdb keeps only in-frame clones here, not all; method: immunoSEQ multiplex PCR. The sample shows approximately 60,000 clones, roughly four fifths of them seen only once. The sequenced sample was CD4+ or CD8+ T cells sorted from blood, obtained in a trial of the OX40 agonist ivuxolimab. These receptors were obtained from an adult with an advanced solid tumor such as melanoma, head and neck, liver or kidney cancer.

This clone came up once. The chain is built from TRBV27 and TRBJ1-2, with a possible D match to TRBD1 (5 bases). The CDR3 is 13 amino acids. V was pared by 8 bases and J by 4 bases, with 14 bases between. Germline V gene lookup returns CDR1 MNHEY and CDR2 SMNVEV (reference sequence). The CDR3 region is CASGGRGGYGYTF. DNA for the CDR3: TGTGCCAGCGGGGGACGGGGTGGCTATGGCTACACCTTC.

CDR3 bases: TGCAGCGTGGCGGGACTAGCGGGGCCCACAGATACGCAGTATTTT. It encodes CSVAGLAGPTDTQYF. The V gene is TRBV29-1, the J gene TRBJ2-3; 13 bases align to TRBD2. This CDR3 has 15 residues. Per germline, CDR1 SQVTM and CDR2 ANQGSEA. V lost 6 bases, J lost 2 bases, and 5 bases stayed unmatched.

This clone was detected a few times. The chain is built from TRBV13 and TRBJ2-1; tentatively, D is TRBD1 or TRBD2 (6 bases each). The CDR3 totals 16 residues. Trimming took off 6 bases at V and 0 bases at J, with 15 bases between the two ends. Germline CDR1 reads PRHDT; CDR2 reads FYEKMQ (reference sequence). The CDR3 here is CASSTGGPSSYNEQFF. The CDR3, as DNA: TGTGCCAGCAGTACCGGGGGCCCGAGCTCCTACAATGAGCAGTTCTTC. Variable domain in full (rest from reference TRBV13 and TRBJ2-1): AAGVIQSPRHLIKEKRETATLKCYPIPRHDTVYWYQQGPGQDPQFLISFYEKMQSDKGSIPDRFSAQQFSDYHSELNMSSLELGDSALYFCASSTGGPSSYNEQFFGPGTRLTVL.

This chain joins TRBV4-3 and TRBJ1-5; D is unresolved. Germline values: CDR1 LGHNA, CDR2 YSLEER. The CDR3 has 14 residues. The V end lost 0 bases, the J end lost 4 bases, and 7 bases lay between the germline ends. CDR3 residues: CASSQDVGNQPQHF. The CDR3 region has the DNA TGCGCCAGCAGCCAAGATGTGGGAAATCAGCCCCAGCATTTT.

The chain has TRBV5-1 and TRBJ1-4; D perhaps matches TRBD1 (5 bases). The length of the CDR3 is 15 residues. The V end lost 0 bases, the J end lost 8 bases, and 14 bases lay between the germline ends. Looked up from germline, CDR1 is SGHRS and CDR2 is YFSETQ. The DNA of the CDR3 is TGCGCCAGCAGCTTGGATGTCAGGGTTGGGGAAAAACTGTTTTTT. Its translation is CASSLDVRVGEKLFF. Full variable domain (missing parts from reference TRBV5-1 and TRBJ1-4): KAGVTQTPRYLIKTRGQQVTLSCSPISGHRSVSWYQQTPGQGLQFLFEYFSETQRNKGNFPGRFSGRQFSNSRSEMNVSTLELGDSALYLCASSLDVRVGEKLFFGSGTQLSVL.

Relative to its sample, this clone is medium-sized. The V and J genes are TRBV6-1 and TRBJ1-6, with unresolved D. CDR3 length: 14 amino acids. V lost 3 bases and J 5 bases, leaving 8 bases between the germline ends. CDR1 and CDR2 from the germline V gene are MNHNS and SASEGT. In DNA form, the CDR3 reads TGTGCCAGCAGTGACCCACAGCATAATTCACCCCTCCACTTT. Protein sequence: CASSDPQHNSPLHF.

The J gene is TRBJ1-2, the V gene TRBV2, with 8 bases lining up with TRBD1. The germline V gene has CDR1 SNHLY and CDR2 FYNNEI. The CDR3 loop spans 12 amino acids. V dropped 6 bases and J dropped 8; count of bases not matched to a gene: 5. In DNA, the CDR3 is TGTGCCAGCAGCCCGACAGGGGACGGCTACACCTTC. Its translation: CASSPTGDGYTF.

The chain joins TRBV7-6 to TRBJ2-5; D tentatively fits TRBD1 or TRBD2 (6 bases each). Germline assignment: CDR1 SGHVS and CDR2 FNYEAQ. CDR3 length: 17 residues. Trimming left V 1 base short and J 4 bases short, with 19 bases between. In nucleotides, the CDR3 is TGTGCCAGCAGCTTAGGTTACGGGGGACATGTCTCAGAGACCCAGTACTTC. Translation: CASSLGYGGHVSETQYF.

This clone was seen only once. This chain joins TRBV7-2 and TRBJ1-1; 11 bases line up with TRBD1. CDR1 and CDR2 from the germline V gene are SGHTA and FQGNSA. The CDR3 has 15 residues. V trimming: 4 bases; J trimming: 4 bases; junction bases outside the gene matches: 5. The CDR3: CASSSGQGGLTEAFF. In DNA form, the CDR3 reads TGTGCCAGCAGCTCGGGACAGGGGGGTCTCACTGAAGCTTTCTTT.

The V and J genes are TRBV7-4 and TRBJ1-2; D not certain. The CDR3 contains 13 residues. V was pared by 1 base and J by 4 bases, with 7 bases between. The germline CDR1 and CDR2 sequences are SGHVT and SQSDAQ. The CDR3 here is CASSLEGFYGYTF. CDR3 nucleotide sequence: TGTGCCAGCAGCTTAGAAGGGTTCTATGGCTACACCTTC.